The rows below give T cell receptor beta chains drawn from one sample of a study of blood T cells in healthy people across ages. MiXCR was run by TCRdb on the 5' RACE reads, yielding one entry per CDR3 protein. The sample shows approximately 1.5 million distinct CDR3 sequences, 30% to 35% of them seen only once. Material: blood. All receptors derive from a woman between 25 and 40 years old in good health. Each CDR3 is given with its conserved first and last residue. A D gene is named only where the DNA matches it firmly. Not every row has a clone size; where given, it reads once, few, many or a size class.

TRBV20-1	12	many	TRBJ2-7	-	TGCAGTGCTGGCGGGACAGACTACGAGCAGTACTTC	CSAGGTDYEQYF
TRBV5-8	16	few	TRBJ1-5	-	TGTGCCAGCAGCTTGGGATCAGGATATAGCAATCAGCCCCAGCATTTT	CASSLGSGYSNQPQHF
TRBV29-1	14	few	TRBJ2-7	-	TGCAGCGTTCGGGCGACAAAGGACTCCTACGAGCAGTACTTC	CSVRATKDSYEQYF
TRBV2	11	few	TRBJ2-3	-	TGTGCCAGCAAGCTAGGAGATACGCAGTATTTT	CASKLGDTQYF
TRBV20-1	15	-	TRBJ2-1	-	TGCAGTGCTAGGGAGGACACAAATCCCTACGATGAGCAGTTCTTC	CSAREDTNPYDEQFF
TRBV7-2	14	-	TRBJ1-5	-	TGCGCCAGCAGCTTCCCGGGACCCTACCGGCCCCAGCATTTT	CASSFPGPYRPQHF
TRBV20-1	17	few	TRBJ1-5	-	TGCAGTGCTAGAGGCAGACAGGTCACTGATAGCAATCAGCCCCAGCATTTT	CSARGRQVTDSNQPQHF
TRBV10-1	16	-	TRBJ2-3	TRBD2	TGCGCCAGCAGTGAGTCTCGAGCGGGAGGGCCAGATACGCAGTATTTT	CASSESRAGGPDTQYF
TRBV4-1	15	few	TRBJ1-2	TRBD1	TGCGCCAGCAGCCAAGGGACAGGGGATGGCTATGGCTACACCTTC	CASSQGTGDGYGYTF
TRBV6-6	15	many	TRBJ2-5	TRBD1	TGTGCCAGCACCCCGGGGGACAGGGGGCTCGAGACCCAGTACTTC	CASTPGDRGLETQYF
TRBV20-1	14	-	TRBJ1-2	TRBD1	TGCAGTGCTAGACCCGGGACAGGGAATTATGGCTACACCTTC	CSARPGTGNYGYTF
TRBV4-2	16	many	TRBJ2-1	-	TGTGCCAGCAGCCAAGTGAACAGCAAAGGGTACAATGAGCAGTTCTTC	CASSQVNSKGYNEQFF
TRBV12-3/TRBV12-4	15	few	TRBJ1-5	-	TGTGCCAGCAGTAGGTATGGACAGAACAATCAGCCCCAGCATTTT	CASSRYGQNNQPQHF
TRBV5-5	17	-	TRBJ2-1	-	TGTGCCAGCAGCTTGGAACCCGTGACGGGGAGTTGGAATGAGCAGTTCTTC	CASSLEPVTGSWNEQFF
TRBV5-1	13	few	TRBJ2-1	-	TGCGCCAGCAGCCGTTCGCCGGAGGGTGAGCAGTTCTTC	CASSRSPEGEQFF
TRBV7-9	16	-	TRBJ2-1	TRBD2	TGTGCCAGCAGCCCTGGGACTAGCGGGAGTCTCAGTGAGCAGTTCTTC	CASSPGTSGSLSEQFF
TRBV27	21	few	TRBJ2-3	TRBD2	TGTGCCAGCAGTTTGGGCCACGCGTACTCCGATCGACTAGCGGGGGCAGATACGCAGTATTTT	CASSLGHAYSDRLAGADTQYF
TRBV5-1	16	-	TRBJ1-1	TRBD1	TGCGCCAGCAGCTTGAACCCGGACAGGGTGAACACTGAAGCTTTCTTT	CASSLNPDRVNTEAFF
TRBV12-3/TRBV12-4	14	few	TRBJ2-1	-	TGTGCCAGCAGTCCACGACAGGAAAGCAATGAGCAGTTCTTC	CASSPRQESNEQFF
TRBV7-2	16	-	TRBJ2-1	-	TGTGCCAGCGGCTTATTGTACCAGCGTTCCTACAATGAGCAGTTCTTC	CASGLLYQRSYNEQFF